This is a list of T cell receptor beta chains from one sample in a study of technical replicates of blood from a handful of donors. This table comes from immunoSEQ multiplex PCR, and its TCRdb copy is limited to in-frame clones, with some not included. The sample has under 85,000 clones, 93% seen once. Sequencing was carried out using T cells isolated from PBMCs. The receptors derive from a human donor in good health. Each CDR3 is given with its conserved first and last residue. A D gene is named only where the DNA matches it firmly. Clone sizes are given selectively: once, few, many, or a class where the clone is expanded.

.	TRBJ1-5	.	TRBV10-3	TGTGCCATCAGTGAGTCTGGGGCGGCTCAGCCCCAGCATTTT	CAISESGAAQPQHF
few	TRBJ1-3	.	TRBV2	TGTGCCAGCAGTGTGATTGGGGCCGATACTACCTTT	CASSVIGADTTF
.	TRBJ1-2	TRBD1	TRBV7-8	TGTGCCAGCACCCAGGGGGATTTATACTATGGCTACACCTTC	CASTQGDLYYGYTF
.	TRBJ1-6	.	TRBV6-4	TGTGCCAGCAGTGACTCGATGCGGACCGGAGCGGGTTCACCCCTCCACTTT	CASSDSMRTGAGSPLHF
.	TRBJ1-5	.	TRBV28	TGTGCCACCTCAGAACAGCCCCAGCATTTT	CATSEQPQHF
.	TRBJ2-7	.	TRBV6-5	TGTGCCAGCAGTTACTCGTCGGAGTACGAGCAGTACTTC	CASSYSSEYEQYF
.	TRBJ2-2	.	TRBV7-2	TGTGCCAGCAGTGACGCGACAGGGAACACCGGGGAGCTGTTTTTT	CASSDATGNTGELFF
.	TRBJ2-2	.	TRBV7-3	TGTGCCAGCAGCCTTAGTAGCACCGGGGAGCTGTTTTTT	CASSLSSTGELFF
.	TRBJ2-7	.	TRBV7-8	TGTGCCAGCAGCTTAGGCGACAGGCTGGCGCTCTACGAGCAGTACTTC	CASSLGDRLALYEQYF
.	TRBJ2-5	.	TRBV6-6	TGTGCCAGGCAAGTGGCCTGGGGCCGGTTTCAAGAGACCCAGTACTTC	CARQVAWGRFQETQYF
once	TRBJ1-6	.	TRBV7-6	TGTGCCAGCAGCTTAGGTTGGGGAGAAAATTCACCCCTCCACTTT	CASSLGWGENSPLHF
.	TRBJ2-1	TRBD2	TRBV10-3	TGTGCCATCCCACCGGGACTAGCGTTCTATGAGCAGTTCTTC	CAIPPGLAFYEQFF
.	TRBJ2-1	TRBD2	TRBV28	TGTGCCAGCAGCAGACTAGCGGGATCCTACAATGAGCAGTTCTTC	CASSRLAGSYNEQFF
.	TRBJ2-2	.	TRBV9	TGTGCCAGCAGCCCCCGGGGGTGGAACACCGGGGAGCTGTTTTTT	CASSPRGWNTGELFF
.	TRBJ2-3	TRBD1	TRBV5-4	TGTGCCAGCTTCAGGACAGGGGGAATAGATACGCAGTATTTT	CASFRTGGIDTQYF
.	TRBJ1-2	TRBD1	TRBV20-1	TGCAGTGGCAGGGGGAGAAATGGCTACACCTTC	CSGRGRNGYTF
.	TRBJ1-5	TRBD1	TRBV6-1	TGTGCCAGCAGTGAAGCGGGACAGCGATACAATCAGCCCCAGCATTTT	CASSEAGQRYNQPQHF
.	TRBJ1-1	.	TRBV4-1	TGCGCCAGCAGCCAAGTTGGGGGGTCAAGCACTGAAGCTTTCTTT	CASSQVGGSSTEAFF
.	TRBJ1-1	.	TRBV21-1	TGTGCCAGCAGCAACCCACAGATGAACACTGAAGCTTTCTTT	CASSNPQMNTEAFF
.	TRBJ1-3	TRBD1	TRBV19	TGTGCCAGTAGACCTGACAGGGCTGGAAACACCATATATTTT	CASRPDRAGNTIYF
.	TRBJ2-7	.	TRBV6-1	TGTGCCAGCAGTGTGGCGGGGTCCTACGAGCAGTACTTC	CASSVAGSYEQYF
.	TRBJ1-1	TRBD1	TRBV10-3	TGTGCCATGAGAGAGGGGGCCTACACTGAAGCTTTCTTT	CAMREGAYTEAFF
.	TRBJ2-3	TRBD1	TRBV29-1	TGCAGCGTTGCCCCATCGACAGGGCGAGATACGCAGTATTTT	CSVAPSTGRDTQYF
once	TRBJ1-2	.	TRBV2	TGTGCCAGCAGTCAAGGGGCCCTTTACGCCTATGGCTACACCTTC	CASSQGALYAYGYTF
.	TRBJ2-1	TRBD2	TRBV4-2	TGTGCCAGCAGCGGCCCTCTAGCGGGGGAATACAATGAGCAGTTCTTC	CASSGPLAGEYNEQFF
.	TRBJ1-1	TRBD1	TRBV7-9	TGTGCCAGCAGCTCGTCGGGACAGCCGCCTGAAGCTTTCTTT	CASSSSGQPPEAFF
.	TRBJ2-6	.	TRBV14	TGTGCCAGCAGCCTACAGGGACCCGGGGCCAACGTCCTGACTTTC	CASSLQGPGANVLTF
.	TRBJ1-2	.	TRBV18	TGTGCCAGCTCACCATCGGTCCAACCCTATGGCTACACCTTC	CASSPSVQPYGYTF
.	TRBJ2-7	.	TRBV4-1	TGCGCCAGCAGCCAAGAAGGACAGTTCGCCGAGCAGTACTTC	CASSQEGQFAEQYF